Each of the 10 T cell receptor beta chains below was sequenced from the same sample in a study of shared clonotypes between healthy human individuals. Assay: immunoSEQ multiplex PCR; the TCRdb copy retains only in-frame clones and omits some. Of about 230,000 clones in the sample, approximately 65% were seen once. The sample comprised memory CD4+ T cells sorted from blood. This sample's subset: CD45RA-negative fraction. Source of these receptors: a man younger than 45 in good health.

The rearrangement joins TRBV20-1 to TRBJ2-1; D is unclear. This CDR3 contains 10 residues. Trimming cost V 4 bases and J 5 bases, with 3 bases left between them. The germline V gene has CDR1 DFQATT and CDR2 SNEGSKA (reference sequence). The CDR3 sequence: CSATDNEQFF. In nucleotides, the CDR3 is TGCAGTGCTACCGACAATGAGCAGTTCTTC.

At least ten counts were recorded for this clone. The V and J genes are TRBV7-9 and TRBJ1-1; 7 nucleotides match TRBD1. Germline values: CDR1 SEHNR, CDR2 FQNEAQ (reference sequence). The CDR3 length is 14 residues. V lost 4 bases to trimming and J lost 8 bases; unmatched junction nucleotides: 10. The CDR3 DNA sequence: TGTGCCAGCAGCTCACAAACAGGGGTCTCCGAAGCTTTCTTT. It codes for CASSSQTGVSEAFF.

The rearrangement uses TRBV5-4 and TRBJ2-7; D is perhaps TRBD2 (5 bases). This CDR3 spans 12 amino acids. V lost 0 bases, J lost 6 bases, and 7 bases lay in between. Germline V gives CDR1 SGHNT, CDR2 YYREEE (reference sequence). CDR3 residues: CASSLAGSEQYF. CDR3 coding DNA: TGTGCCAGCAGCTTGGCGGGGAGCGAGCAGTACTTC.

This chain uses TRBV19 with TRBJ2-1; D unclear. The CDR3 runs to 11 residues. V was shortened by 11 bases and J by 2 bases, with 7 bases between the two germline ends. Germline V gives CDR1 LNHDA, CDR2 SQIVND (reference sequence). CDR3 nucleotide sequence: TGTGCCTCACGTCCCTACAATGAGCAGTTCTTC. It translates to CASRPYNEQFF.

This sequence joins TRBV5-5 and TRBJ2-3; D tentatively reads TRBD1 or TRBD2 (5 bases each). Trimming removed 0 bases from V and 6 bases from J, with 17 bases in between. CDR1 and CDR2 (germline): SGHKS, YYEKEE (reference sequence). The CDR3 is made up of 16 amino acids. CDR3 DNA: TGTGCCAGCAGCTTGGTACCGGGGCTCGGGGCTGATACGCAGTATTTT. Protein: CASSLVPGLGADTQYF. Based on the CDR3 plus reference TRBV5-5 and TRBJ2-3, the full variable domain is DAGVTQSPTHLIKTRGQQVTLRCSPISGHKSVSWYQQVLGQGPQFIFQYYEKEERGRGNFPDRFSARQFPNYSSELNVNALLLGDSALYLCASSLVPGLGADTQYFGPGTRLTVL.

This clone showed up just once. CDR3 DNA: TGTGCCAGCAGTTACTCGGCCGAAAACTATGGCTACACCTTC. Residues: CASSYSAENYGYTF. The genes are TRBV6-5 and TRBJ1-2; D call uncertain. CDR3 length equals 14 residues. Trimming left V 0 bases short and J 2 bases short, with 7 bases between. Germline loops: CDR1 MNHEY, CDR2 SVGAGI.

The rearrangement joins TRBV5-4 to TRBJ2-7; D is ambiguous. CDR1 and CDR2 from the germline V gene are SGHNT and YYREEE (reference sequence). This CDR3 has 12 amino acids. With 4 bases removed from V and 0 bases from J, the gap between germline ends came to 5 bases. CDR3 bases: TGTGCCAGCAGCCGTGGCTCCTACGAGCAGTACTTC. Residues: CASSRGSYEQYF.

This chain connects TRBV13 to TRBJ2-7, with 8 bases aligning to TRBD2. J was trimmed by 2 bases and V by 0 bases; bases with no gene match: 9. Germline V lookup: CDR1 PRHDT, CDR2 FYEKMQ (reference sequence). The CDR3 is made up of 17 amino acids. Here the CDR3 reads CASSLGLASGFPYEQYF. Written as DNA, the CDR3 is TGTGCCAGCAGCTTAGGGCTGGCTAGCGGGTTCCCCTACGAGCAGTACTTC.

CDR3 sequence (DNA): TGTGCCAGCAGCCTGGCCGAGGGAACCCCCCCCTACGAGCAGTACTTC. It translates to CASSLAEGTPPYEQYF. This rearrangement joins TRBV27 to TRBJ2-7; perhaps TRBD2 as D (5 bases). With 6 bases removed from V and 2 bases from J, the gap between germline ends came to 20 bases. This CDR3 has 16 residues. The V gene's germline CDR1 is MNHEY and CDR2 SMNVEV (reference sequence).

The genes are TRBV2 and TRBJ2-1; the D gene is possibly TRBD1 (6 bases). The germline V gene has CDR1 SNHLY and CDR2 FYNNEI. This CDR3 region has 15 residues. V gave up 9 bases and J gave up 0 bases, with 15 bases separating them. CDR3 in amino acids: CASLQGSSSYNEQFF. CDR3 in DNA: TGTGCCAGTCTACAGGGATCTAGCTCCTACAATGAGCAGTTCTTC.